This TCR beta chain is from a study of T cell changes during pregnancy in multiple sclerosis. Germline V lookup: CDR1 LNHNV, CDR2 YYDKDF (reference sequence). The CDR3 runs to 15 residues. V lost 6 bases to trimming and J lost 0 bases, with 12 bases between them. This clone was detected once. The assay was immunoSEQ multiplex PCR, and TCRdb's table has in-frame clones only and misses some. Of 42,000 or so clones listed, approximately 90% were seen once; the top ten hold 0.75% to 1%. The TCR comes from a female donor with multiple sclerosis, enrolled in a pregnancy study. This chain links TRBV15 with TRBJ2-1, with D perhaps TRBD2 (5 bases). Source: CD4+ T cells from peripheral blood mononuclear cells, taken after pregnancy. The chain's CDR3 is CATRPDFGSYNEQFF. CDR3 nucleotides: TGTGCCACCAGGCCGGACTTCGGCTCCTACAATGAGCAGTTCTTC.